The entry below describes one TCR beta chain. No antigen is known for it. Data came from immunoSEQ multiplex PCR; TCRdb stores just in-frame clones and leaves some out. The sample lists about 22,000 clones, 85% to 90% seen once, with more than 9.5% in the top ten. V shed 2 bases and J shed 1 base, with 8 bases lying between them. The CDR3 runs to 14 residues. Germline V gene sequence: CDR1 GTSNPN, CDR2 SVGIG (reference sequence). The data were taken from a study of lymphopenia after photon versus proton radiotherapy. Overall study findings and caveats: Survival link was tested only in deceased patients; proton benefit remains a possibility. Post-nadir TCR diversity decline inversely tracked overall survival among those who died. Proton therapy kept repertoires fairly stable, unlike photons, which gained effector/memory cells.

The receptor's source is an elderly man with esophageal cancer. The sample here was peripheral blood, taken from a patient treated with proton-based radiotherapy. The chain links TRBV30 to TRBJ2-2, with D possibly TRBD1 on 5 matching bases. CDR3 in DNA: TGTGCCTGGAGTAGGGGCGGGAACACCGGGGAGCTGTTTTTT. Residues: CAWSRGGNTGELFF.